The present T cell receptor (beta chain) was sequenced within a study of blood T cells in healthy people across ages. A J-beta primer mix and a sample-barcoded 5' primer were used in a second PCR of about 7 to 11 cycles. Paired-end reads containing CDR3 totaled no fewer than 3 million for each sample. TCRdb ran MiXCR on the 5' RACE reads and lists one entry per CDR3 protein. The table lists more than 800,000 distinct CDR3 sequences, around 28% of them singletons. Drawn from each donor were 9 to 10 milliliters of peripheral blood. The V end was cut by 4 bases, the J end by 1 base, with 19 bases between. Germline V gives CDR1 WSHSY, CDR2 SAAADI. The CDR3 sequence is 17 residues long. This clonotype occurred many times.

The receptor's source is a woman older than 75 in good health. The sequencing input was blood. The chain recombines TRBV10-2 with TRBJ2-5, with a tentative D call TRBD1 (5 bases). In nucleotides, the CDR3 is TGCGCCAGCAGTGGTAGCTTAGGGGAATCCCGCCAAGAGACCCAGTACTTC. This gives the protein CASSGSLGESRQETQYF.